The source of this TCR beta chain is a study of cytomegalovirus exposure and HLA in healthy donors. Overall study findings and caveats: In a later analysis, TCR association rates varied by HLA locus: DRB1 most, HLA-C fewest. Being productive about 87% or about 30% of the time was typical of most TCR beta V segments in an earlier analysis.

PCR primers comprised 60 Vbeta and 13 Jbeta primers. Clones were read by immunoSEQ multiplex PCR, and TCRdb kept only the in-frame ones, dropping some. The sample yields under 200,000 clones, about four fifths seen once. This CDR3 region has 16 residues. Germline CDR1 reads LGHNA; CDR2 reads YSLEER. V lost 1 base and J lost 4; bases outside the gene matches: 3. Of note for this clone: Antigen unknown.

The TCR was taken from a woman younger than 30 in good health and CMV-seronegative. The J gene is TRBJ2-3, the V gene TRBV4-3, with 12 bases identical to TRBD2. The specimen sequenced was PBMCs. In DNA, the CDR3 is TGCGCCAGCAGCCAAGGGACTAGCGGGACCCCAGATACGCAGTATTTT. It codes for CASSQGTSGTPDTQYF.